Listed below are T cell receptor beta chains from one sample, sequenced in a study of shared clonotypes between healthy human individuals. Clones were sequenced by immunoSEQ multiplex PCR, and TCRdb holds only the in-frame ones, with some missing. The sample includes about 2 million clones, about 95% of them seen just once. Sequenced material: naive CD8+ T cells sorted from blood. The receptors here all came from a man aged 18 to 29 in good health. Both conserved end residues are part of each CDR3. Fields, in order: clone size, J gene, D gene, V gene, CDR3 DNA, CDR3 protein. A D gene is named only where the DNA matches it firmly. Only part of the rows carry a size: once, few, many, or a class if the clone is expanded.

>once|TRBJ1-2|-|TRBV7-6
TGTGCCAGCAGCTTAGGGGGCAGGGACAACTATGGCTACACCTTC
CASSLGGRDNYGYTF
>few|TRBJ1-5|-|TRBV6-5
TGTGCCAGCAGTTCGGAGGGGCAGCCCCAGCATTTT
CASSSEGQPQHF
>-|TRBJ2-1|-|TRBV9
TGTGCCAGCAGCTCCCAGAATGAGCAGTTCTTC
CASSSQNEQFF
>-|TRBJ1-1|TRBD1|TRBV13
TGCGCCAGCAGCCCGACAGGGCGCGAGGACACTGAAGCTTTCTTT
CASSPTGREDTEAFF
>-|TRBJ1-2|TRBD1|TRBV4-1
TGCGCCAGCAGCCAAGCGTGGGGACAGGAAACTAACTATGGCTACACCTTC
CASSQAWGQETNYGYTF
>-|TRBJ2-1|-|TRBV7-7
TGTGCTAGCAGCTCTTCGACTCGCTCGATGGATGAGCAGTTCTTC
CASSSSTRSMDEQFF
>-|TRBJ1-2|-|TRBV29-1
TGCAGCGTTGAAGTTGGATTGAACTATGGCTACACCTTC
CSVEVGLNYGYTF
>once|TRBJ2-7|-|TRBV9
TGTGCCAGCAGCGTAGGCGGGACCGGACTTTACGAGCAGTACTTC
CASSVGGTGLYEQYF
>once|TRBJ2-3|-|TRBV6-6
TGTGCCAGCGGGCCCTCAGATACGCAGTATTTT
CASGPSDTQYF
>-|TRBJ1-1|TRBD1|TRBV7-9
TGTGCCAGCAGCTCAAACAACAGGCCGACAGGGGGCTTGGTCACTGAAGCTTTCTTT
CASSSNNRPTGGLVTEAFF
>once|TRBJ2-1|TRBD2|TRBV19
TGTGCCAGTAGTCTACTATCACTAGCGGAAGTCTACAATGAGCAGTTCTTC
CASSLLSLAEVYNEQFF
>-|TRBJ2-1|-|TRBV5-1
TGCGCCAGCAGCTTTCGTCTGGGGACCACTTACAATGAGCAGTTCTTC
CASSFRLGTTYNEQFF
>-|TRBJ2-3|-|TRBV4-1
TGCGCCAGCAGCCAAGAAGGAGGGTCCGATACGCAGTATTTT
CASSQEGGSDTQYF
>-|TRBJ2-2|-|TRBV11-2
TGTGCCAGCAGCTCTCCCGGGGCCGGGGAGCTGTTTTTT
CASSSPGAGELFF
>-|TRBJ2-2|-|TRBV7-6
TGTGCCAGCAGCCGGGAGTTCGGGGGGAACACCGGGGAGCTGTTTTTT
CASSREFGGNTGELFF
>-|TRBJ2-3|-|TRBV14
TGTGCCAGCAGCCAAGAGCAGGGCGGGACAGATACGCAGTATTTT
CASSQEQGGTDTQYF
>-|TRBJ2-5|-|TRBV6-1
TGTGCCAGCAGTGGAGGGGGGGTCCAGGAGACCCAGTACTTC
CASSGGGVQETQYF
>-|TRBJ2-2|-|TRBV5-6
TGTGCCAGCAGCTTGGCCACTGACGGAAACACCGGGGAGCTGTTTTTT
CASSLATDGNTGELFF
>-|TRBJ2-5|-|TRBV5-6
TGTGCCAGCAGCTTGATTGCGTCCGGGGTATTGTACCAAGAGACCCAGTACTTC
CASSLIASGVLYQETQYF
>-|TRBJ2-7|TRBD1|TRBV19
TGTGCCAGTAGTACCCCCAACGGGACAGAGGCTTACGAGCAGTACTTC
CASSTPNGTEAYEQYF
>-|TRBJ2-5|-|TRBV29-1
TGCAGCGTTGAGGGTCTTCAAGAGACCCAGTACTTC
CSVEGLQETQYF
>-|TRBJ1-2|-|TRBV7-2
TGTGCCAGCAGCTTAGACTTCTATGGCTACACCTTC
CASSLDFYGYTF
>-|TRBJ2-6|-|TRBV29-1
TGCAGCGTTGAGGGGGAAGCTGGGGCCAACGTCCTGACTTTC
CSVEGEAGANVLTF
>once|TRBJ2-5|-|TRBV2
TGTGCCAGCAGTGATCAGGGGCCAGAGACCCAGTACTTC
CASSDQGPETQYF
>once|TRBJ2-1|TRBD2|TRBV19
TGTGCCAGTAGTCCCCCGTTACGGCTAGCGGATTACAATGAGCAGTTCTTC
CASSPPLRLADYNEQFF
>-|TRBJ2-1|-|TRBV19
TGTGCCAGTAGTGGGGATCGGGGCCTCGAGCAGTTCTTC
CASSGDRGLEQFF
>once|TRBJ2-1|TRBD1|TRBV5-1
TGCGCCAGCAGCTCGGCAGGGGGCGCACCCTACAATGAGCAGTTCTTC
CASSSAGGAPYNEQFF
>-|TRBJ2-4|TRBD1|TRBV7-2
TGTGCCAGCAGCCGACGACAGGGCCTAGCCAAAAACATTCAGTACTTC
CASSRRQGLAKNIQYF
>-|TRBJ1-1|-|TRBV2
TGTGCCAGCAGTCGGGGAAACATGAACACTGAAGCTTTCTTT
CASSRGNMNTEAFF
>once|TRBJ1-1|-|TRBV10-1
TGCGCCAGCCAAGGACCGGACGGTGAAGCTTTCTTT
CASQGPDGEAFF
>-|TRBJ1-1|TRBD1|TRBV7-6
TGTGCCAGCAGCGCCTCCGGGACAGTAAGTTACACTGAAGCTTTCTTT
CASSASGTVSYTEAFF
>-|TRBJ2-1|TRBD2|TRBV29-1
TGCAGCGTACCCGTTAGCGGGGGGTACAATGAGCAGTTCTTC
CSVPVSGGYNEQFF
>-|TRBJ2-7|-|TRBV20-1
TGCAGTGCGTCTGACAATTACGAGCAGTACTTC
CSASDNYEQYF
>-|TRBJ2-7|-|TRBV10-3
TGTGCCATCAGTGAGACCAATAACGAGCAGTACTTC
CAISETNNEQYF
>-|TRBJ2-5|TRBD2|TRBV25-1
TGTGCCAGCAGTTCCAAGACTAGCGGAAAAGAGACCCAGTACTTC
CASSSKTSGKETQYF
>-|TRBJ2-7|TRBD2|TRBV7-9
TGTGCCAGCAGCTTAGGGACTAGCGGAGGACCCTACGAGCAGTACTTC
CASSLGTSGGPYEQYF
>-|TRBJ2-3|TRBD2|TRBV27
TGTGCCAGCAGTTCACTAGCGGGGGGCACAGATACGCAGTATTTT
CASSSLAGGTDTQYF
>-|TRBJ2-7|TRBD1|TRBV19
TGTGCCAGTAGTCTGCGGACAGGGTCCTACGAGCAGTACTTC
CASSLRTGSYEQYF
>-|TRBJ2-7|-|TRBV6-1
TGTGCCAGCAGTGAAAGGGGGGTCCCCTACGAGCAGTACTTC
CASSERGVPYEQYF
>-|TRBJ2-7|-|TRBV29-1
TGCAGCGGGTGGGACCCCCGCTCCTACGAGCAGTACTTC
CSGWDPRSYEQYF